The T cell receptor beta chain described here comes from a study of glioma-infiltrating T cells (dated by TCRdb to about 2016). Study-wide context: Sequencing of TCR alpha- and beta-chain repertoires was performed on glioma tissue, on non-neoplastic brain tissue, and on matched peripheral blood mononuclear cells. To gauge divergence between tissue and blood T-cell populations, every tissue-infiltrating repertoire was compared against the peripheral blood repertoire from the same patient. Three low-grade glioma patients, roughly eight primary glioblastoma patients, and three non-glioma patients who contributed non-neoplastic brain tissue made up the paired cohort.

The iRepertoire nested amplicon-rescue multiplex PCR (arm-PCR) platform was used to amplify TCR alpha and beta CDR3 regions from RNA. For one-step reverse transcription and amplification, about 95-400 ng of tissue mRNA or PBMC total RNA was used as input. Following bead purification, Illumina adapters were added through a secondary multiplex PCR, and the libraries were then gel-purified between 200 and 400 bp. Demultiplexing relied on internal 6-nucleotide barcodes carried by the libraries. Libraries were sequenced on an Illumina MiSeq with 2x220 or 2x250 nucleotide paired-end reads. The study's processing was this. Paired reads were merged using FLASH 1.2.11 and aligned with BWA-MEM to the GRCh37 human genome, and TRA and TRB reads were then extracted. V and J assignment used an IMGT-derived reference of cassette sequences and CDR3 motifs that included pseudogenes. Reads were translated in three frames, and productive CDR3s were defined as those with a C...FGXG motif and no stop codons. A clonotype was defined as a unique combination of a V-J cassette pair and a CDR3 amino acid sequence. Reads were filtered by Hamming distance, thresholded by each sample's sequence error rate in mapped regions. TCRdb applied fastp at Q25 and MiXCR to the public reads, then kept only in-frame beta chains. Each entry merges the rows of one CDR3 protein and shows their most common DNA and genes. The V and J calls come from TCRdb's annotation, not from the publication. For this sample the table gives around 190,000 distinct CDR3 sequences, of which 32% were detected only once. The ten largest clones represent just over 20% of the sample.

In its sample, this clonotype was seen many times. This receptor's antigen is unknown. One junction end disagrees with the germline gene, perhaps due to a read error. From the germline V gene, CDR1 is MNHNS and CDR2 is SASEGT. Its CDR3 holds 14 amino acids, cysteine through phenylalanine. Only CDR3 DNA is held: 42 bases, read in frame from base 1. General findings and caveats noted by the study authors: Small numbers underpinned the group comparisons: about eight glioblastoma patients, three low-grade glioma patients and three non-neoplastic patients. VJ-independent divergence between tissue and blood was found to be below expectation in non-neoplastic patients but above expectation in all gliomas, particularly low-grade gliomas. Very few CDR3 sequences were found to be shared between tissue and blood, and this scarcity was attributed to high CDR3 diversity and limited sampling.

Sequencing input: glioma tissue, nonneoplastic brain tissue, or PBMCs (not recorded which). This TCR came from a human donor with low-grade glioma or glioblastoma, undergoing nonglioma brain surgery, or in good health (not recorded which). The chain links TRBV6-1 with TRBJ2-2; the best D guess is TRBD2, with 5 bases matching. The CDR3 is CASTEFANTGELLF. The nucleotides are TGTGCCAGCACAGAGTTTGCGAACACCGGGGAGCTGCTTTTT.